The entry below describes one TCR beta chain. This clone has just one count. The clone's antigen remains unknown. Base qualities were left out, and no much larger clone turns up one base away. This entry belongs to a study of blood T cell repertoires in COVID-19 (dated by TCRdb to the early 2020s). Context from the whole study: Samples covering the acute and convalescent phases of COVID-19 were provided by collaborators in the United States, Italy and Spain. Sample metadata almost always included a de-identified subject ID, COVID-19 status, age in years and sex. The repertoires were made available in a free public database intended to serve as a resource for research on the immune response to SARS-CoV-2. Subjects who had been exposed to COVID-19, were actively infected with it, or had recovered from it provided the deeply sampled blood TCRbeta repertoires that made up the dataset. Samples were obtained from the ongoing ImmuneRACE study (first 160 participants) and from some 1,300 subjects provided by 6 global collaborators. Where HLA class I and class II types were available, the types were taken from metadata supplied by the sample provider, not from assay-based typing. The prospective study material was composed of cDNA or gDNA derived from T cells, B-cell-depleted T cells, or PBMCs. Results and caveats for the whole study, not just this receptor: The quantity of clinical and demographic metadata differed by source and by participant and was supplied without curation.

TCRbeta CDR3 regions were amplified from genomic DNA by means of the immunoSEQ Assay, a bias-controlled multiplex PCR. From the authors' description of their analysis: Within the assay, amplification of reference gene primers was used to estimate how many nucleated cells each sample contained. To quantify the absolute abundance of each unique TCRbeta CDR3 rearrangement, sequence reads were collapsed and filtered. For each sample, productive Simpson clonality was calculated as the square root of Simpson's diversity index across productive rearrangements. The source is immuneACCESS, and TCRdb retained only in-frame sequences with V and J called. Part of the clones is not carried over; for the studies checked, unresolved V genes explain less than half of this, and the remainder is unexplained. The V and J calls and clone size were taken over from that table, and D and trimming were inferred from the DNA. Counted in this sample were roughly 21,000 clones; more than 85% of them appeared once. The ten top clones hold 15% to 20% of the sample.

Each collaborating institution followed its own protocols to collect whole blood in K2EDTA tubes. Collaborator samples were shipped for TCRbeta analysis as frozen whole blood, isolated PBMCs, or DNA extracted from either sample type. From cysteine to phenylalanine, the CDR3 is 15 amino acids long. The DNA shown is the 45-base CDR3, in frame from base 1. The germline ends are 9 bases apart after V is trimmed by 3 bases and J by 0 bases. CDR1 is given as LNHDA and CDR2 as SQIVND, both from the germline V gene (reference sequence). This TCR derives from a man between 65 and 85 years old with active COVID-19. This receptor chain uses TRBV19 and TRBJ1-3, and the D gene may be TRBD1, 5 bases matching. Sequenced input: peripheral blood. CDR3 sequence: CASSIGGYSGNTIYF. The DNA sequence is TGTGCCAGTAGTATCGGGGGTTACTCTGGAAACACCATATATTTT.